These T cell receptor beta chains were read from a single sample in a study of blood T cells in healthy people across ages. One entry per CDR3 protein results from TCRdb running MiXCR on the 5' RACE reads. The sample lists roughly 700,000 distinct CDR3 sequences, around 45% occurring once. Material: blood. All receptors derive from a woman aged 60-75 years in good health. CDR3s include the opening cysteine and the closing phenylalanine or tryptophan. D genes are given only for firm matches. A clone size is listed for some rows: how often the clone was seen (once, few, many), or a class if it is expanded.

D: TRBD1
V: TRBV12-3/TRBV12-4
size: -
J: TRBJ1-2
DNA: TGTGCCAGCATTCTTCGACAGGGGCACGGCTACACCTTC
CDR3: CASILRQGHGYTF

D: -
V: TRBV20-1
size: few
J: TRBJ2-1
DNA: TGCAGTGCTAGAGGTAGGATCAATGAGCAGTTCTTC
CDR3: CSARGRINEQFF

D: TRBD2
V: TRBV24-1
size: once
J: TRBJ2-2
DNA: TGTGCCACCATTAGCGGGGTGAACACCGGGGAGCTGTTTTTT
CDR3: CATISGVNTGELFF

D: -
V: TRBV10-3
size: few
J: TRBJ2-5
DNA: TGTGCCATCAGTGAGGGACAGCAAGAGACCCAGTACTTC
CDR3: CAISEGQQETQYF

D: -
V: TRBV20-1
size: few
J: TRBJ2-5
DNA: TGCAGTGCTGCCGCTATCGGTGTGCAGGTTGCGGAGCAGTACTTC
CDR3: CSAAAIGVQVAEQYF

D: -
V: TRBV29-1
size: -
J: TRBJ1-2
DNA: TGCGGCGTTGGTGGCTACACCTTC
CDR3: CGVGGYTF

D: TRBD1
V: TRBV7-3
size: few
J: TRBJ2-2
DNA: TGTGCCAGCAGCCCCGGGACAGGGGACACCGGGGAGCTGTTTTTT
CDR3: CASSPGTGDTGELFF

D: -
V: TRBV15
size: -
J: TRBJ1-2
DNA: TGTGCCACCGGGGCAGGGCTCGCCTATGGCTACACCTTC
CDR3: CATGAGLAYGYTF

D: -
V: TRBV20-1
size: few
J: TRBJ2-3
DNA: TGCAGTGCTGACTCCCATACGCAGTATTTT
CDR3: CSADSHTQYF

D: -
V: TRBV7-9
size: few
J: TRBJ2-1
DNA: TGTGCCAGCAGCTTAGAGGTGTCACCAACCTACAATGAGCAGTTCTTC
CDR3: CASSLEVSPTYNEQFF

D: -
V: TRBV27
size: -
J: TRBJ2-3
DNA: TGTGCCAGCAGTGCACGGAGGTCCACAGATACGCAGTATTTT
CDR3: CASSARRSTDTQYF

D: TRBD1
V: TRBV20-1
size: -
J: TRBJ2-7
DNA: TGCAGTGCTAGGGGGACAGGGCGATACGAGCAGTACTTC
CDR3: CSARGTGRYEQYF

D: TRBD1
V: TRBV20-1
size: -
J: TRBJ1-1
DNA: TGCAGTGCTCCAGGGGGAAAGAACACTGAAGCTTTCTTT
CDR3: CSAPGGKNTEAFF

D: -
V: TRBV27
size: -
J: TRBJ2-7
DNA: TGTGCCAGCAGTCCCAATGAGGGACCCTACAATGAGCAGTACTTC
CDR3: CASSPNEGPYNEQYF

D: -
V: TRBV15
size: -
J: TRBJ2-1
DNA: TGTGCCATCAAGATTGGTAGGAGCCACAATGAGCAGTTCTTC
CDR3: CAIKIGRSHNEQFF

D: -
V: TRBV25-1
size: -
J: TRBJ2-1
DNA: TGTGCCAGCAGTGAATATACAGATGAGCAGTTCTTC
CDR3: CASSEYTDEQFF

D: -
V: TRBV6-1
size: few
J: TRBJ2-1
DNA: TGTGCCATCGGGACGGACTCCTACAATGAGCAGTTCTTC
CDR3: CAIGTDSYNEQFF

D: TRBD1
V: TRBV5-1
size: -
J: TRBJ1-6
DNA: TGCGCCAGCAGCCGGACAGGCCCTAATTCACCCCTCCACTTT
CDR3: CASSRTGPNSPLHF

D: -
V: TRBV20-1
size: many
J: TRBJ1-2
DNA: TGCAGTGCTAGAGCGAGGGAGCGGATTCAAGGCTACACCTTC
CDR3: CSARARERIQGYTF

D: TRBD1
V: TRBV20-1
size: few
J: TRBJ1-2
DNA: TGCAGTGCTAGTACAGGGGGGGGCTATGGCTACACCTTC
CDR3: CSASTGGGYGYTF

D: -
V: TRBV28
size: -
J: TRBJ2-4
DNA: TGTGCCAGCAGTAACTCGGACGTTAAAAACATTCAGTACTTC
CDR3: CASSNSDVKNIQYF

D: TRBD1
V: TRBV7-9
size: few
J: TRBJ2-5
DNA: TGTGCCAGCAGCTCGGACAGGGGGTCGGAGGAGACCCAGTACTTC
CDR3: CASSSDRGSEETQYF

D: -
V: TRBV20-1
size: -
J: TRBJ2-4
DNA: TGCAGTGGAAGAGGGGTGCGGGGTCAGCTAGCCAAAAACATTCAGTACTTC
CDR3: CSGRGVRGQLAKNIQYF

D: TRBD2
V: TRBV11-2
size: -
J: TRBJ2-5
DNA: TGTGCCTGCGGGACTAGCGGGAGTTGGGAAGAGACCCAGTACTTC
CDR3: CACGTSGSWEETQYF

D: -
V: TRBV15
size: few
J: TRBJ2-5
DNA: TGTGCCACCAGCAGAGGGGCAACCCAAGAGACCCAGTACTTC
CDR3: CATSRGATQETQYF

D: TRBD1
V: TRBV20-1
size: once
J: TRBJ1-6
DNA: TGCAGTGCTAGACCACAGGGGGGGCATAATTCACCCCTCCACTTT
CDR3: CSARPQGGHNSPLHF

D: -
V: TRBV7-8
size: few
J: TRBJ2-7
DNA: TGTGCCAGCAGCCCTCCCCGGACGGATTACGAGCAGTACTTC
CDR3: CASSPPRTDYEQYF

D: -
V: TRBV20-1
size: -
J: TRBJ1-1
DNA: TGCAGTCCCAACGGACAGCTGAACACTGAAGCTTTCTTT
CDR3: CSPNGQLNTEAFF

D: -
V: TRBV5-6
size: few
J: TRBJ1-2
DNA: TGTGCCAGCAGCGAAGGTCCGGACGTCCATGGCTACACCTTC
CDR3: CASSEGPDVHGYTF

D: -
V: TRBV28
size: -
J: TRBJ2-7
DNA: TGTGCCAGCCACGATTTGCTGGGACGCTTCTCCTACGAGCAGTACTTC
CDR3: CASHDLLGRFSYEQYF

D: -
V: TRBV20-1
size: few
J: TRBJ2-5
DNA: TGCAGTGCCGAATTACGTGTTCAAGAGACCCAGTACTTC
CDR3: CSAELRVQETQYF

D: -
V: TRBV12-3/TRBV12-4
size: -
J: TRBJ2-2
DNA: TGTGCCAGCAAGGAGGGGCGATCGAACACCGGGGAGCTGTTTTTT
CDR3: CASKEGRSNTGELFF

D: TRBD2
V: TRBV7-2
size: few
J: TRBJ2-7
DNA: TGTGCCAGCAGCCTTGGACTAGAATCAGTCAATGAGCAGTACTTC
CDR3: CASSLGLESVNEQYF

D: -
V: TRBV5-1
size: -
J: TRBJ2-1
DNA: TGCGCCAGCAGCTATGGAGGGACAGCCGATGAGCAGTTCTTC
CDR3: CASSYGGTADEQFF

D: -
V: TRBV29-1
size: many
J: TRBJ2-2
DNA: TGCAGCGTTGTTCGGGATATGGTCGGAACCGGGGAGCTGTTTTTT
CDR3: CSVVRDMVGTGELFF

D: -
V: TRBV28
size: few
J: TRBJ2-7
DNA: TGCGCGACAGGACTTGATTACCGGGCCTACGAGCAGTACTTC
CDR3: CATGLDYRAYEQYF

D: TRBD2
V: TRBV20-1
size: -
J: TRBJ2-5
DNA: TGCAGTGCGGCTGCGGTTAGCGGGAACCCGCAAGAGACCCAGTACTTC
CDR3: CSAAAVSGNPQETQYF

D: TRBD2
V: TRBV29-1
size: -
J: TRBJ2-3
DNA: TGCAGCGTTGTCGAGATAGCGGGAGGGGATACGCAGTATTTT
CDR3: CSVVEIAGGDTQYF

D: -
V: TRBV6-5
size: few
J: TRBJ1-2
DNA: TGTGCCAGCAGTCCAGGGACTCATGGCTACACCTTC
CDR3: CASSPGTHGYTF